Below, one T cell receptor beta chain is given with its context. Its matching antigen is unknown. This specimen includes other DNA sequences encoding the same CDR3. Germline V gene sequence: CDR1 MDHEN, CDR2 SYDVKM. Losses at the gene ends were 5 bases for V and 3 bases for J; bases not matched to a gene: 4. This CDR3 has 15 amino acids. The data belong to a study of graft-versus-host responses after intestinal transplantation. Across the whole study: Once they had received anti-thymocyte globulin induction, all recipients took tacrolimus and steroids for two to three years. General observations from the study: There were GvH clones found in recipient marrow, and some of them appeared first in ileum or blood.

Sequencing used immunoSEQ multiplex PCR; TCRdb keeps in-frame clones, though not all of them. The table records about 120,000 clones, about 95% of them present only once. The receptor was derived from a human donor who received an intestinal transplant. Specimen: unstimulated CD8+ T cells sorted from spleen or lymph node cells, collected before intestinal transplant. The rearrangement joins TRBV28 to TRBJ2-2, with 9 bases that match TRBD1. DNA for the CDR3: TGTGCCAGCAGTCCCGGGACAGGGTACACCGGGGAGCTGTTTTTT. Protein sequence: CASSPGTGYTGELFF.